This entry lists 18 T cell receptor beta chains sequenced from one sample in a study of CD8+ T cells in alopecia areata. Reverse transcription of extracted RNA yielded cDNA, which provided the sequencing template. Method: immunoSEQ multiplex PCR; TCRdb's copy keeps in-frame clones and lacks some. The sample yields some 31,000 clones, about three quarters seen once. Sequenced input: NKG2D-low CD8+ T cells sorted from blood. These receptors were taken from a human donor with alopecia areata.

This clone came up once. The chain has TRBV30 and TRBJ2-1; TRBD2 might be the D (5 bases). Germline values: CDR1 GTSNPN, CDR2 SVGIG (reference sequence). Trimming shortened V by 0 bases and J by 0 bases, and 9 bases separated the two germline ends. The length of the CDR3 is 15 residues. In DNA, the CDR3 is TGTGCCTGGAGTGTGCCGGGGAGCTCCTACAATGAGCAGTTCTTC. This gives the protein CAWSVPGSSYNEQFF.

This clone was seen only once. This chain links TRBV28 with TRBJ1-2; the match to TRBD1 covers 7 bases. The CDR3 spans 16 residues. Germline V gene lookup returns CDR1 MDHEN and CDR2 SYDVKM. J lost 3 bases, V lost 6 bases, and 13 bases had no gene match. The CDR3 spells CASSETPGTEDYGYTF. CDR3 nucleotides: TGTGCCAGCAGCGAAACACCCGGGACAGAAGACTATGGCTACACCTTC.

J is TRBJ1-5 and V is TRBV9; D not certain. The CDR3 loop spans 14 amino acids. Germline V gives CDR1 SGDLS, CDR2 YYNGEE. V was pared by 0 bases and J by 0 bases, with 4 bases between. CDR3 bases: TGTGCCAGCAGCGTAGGAAATAGCAATCAGCCCCAGCATTTT. Residues: CASSVGNSNQPQHF.

The CDR3: CASSPQGPNEQFF. The CDR3 DNA reads TGTGCCAGCAGCCCCCAGGGTCCCAATGAGCAGTTCTTC. The chain couples TRBV7-9 to TRBJ2-1, with D tentatively TRBD1 (5 bases). CDR1 SEHNR and CDR2 FQNEAQ come from the germline V gene (reference sequence). The CDR3 sequence is 13 residues long. The germline V and J ends were trimmed by 5 bases and 6 bases, with 11 bases remaining between them.

This chain uses TRBV4-1 with TRBJ2-1; 7 bases are a match to TRBD2. This CDR3 region has 16 residues. V trimming: 0 bases; J trimming: 10 bases; junction bases outside the gene matches: 12. The germline CDR1 and CDR2 sequences are MGHRA and YSYEKL. The CDR3: CASSQDLQRGTIEQFF. In DNA form, the CDR3 reads TGCGCCAGCAGCCAAGATCTCCAGCGGGGAACAATCGAGCAGTTCTTC.

The rearrangement uses TRBV15 and TRBJ2-5; D is uncertain. CDR3 size: 11 residues. Germline loops: CDR1 LNHNV, CDR2 YYDKDF (reference sequence). Trimming shortened V by 3 bases and J by 5 bases, and 4 bases separated the two germline ends. CDR3 in amino acids: CATSRGETQYF. CDR3 bases: TGTGCCACCAGCAGGGGGGAGACCCAGTACTTC.

This clone was detected only a few times. The rearrangement links TRBV7-9 to TRBJ2-2, with 8 bases aligning to TRBD2. This CDR3 comprises 15 residues. V dropped 2 bases and J dropped 5; count of bases not matched to a gene: 4. Per the germline V gene, CDR1 is SEHNR and CDR2 is FQNEAQ (reference sequence). The CDR3 sequence is CASSLSGSGTGELFF. The CDR3 region has the DNA TGTGCCAGCAGCTTAAGCGGGAGCGGAACCGGGGAGCTGTTTTTT.

The rearrangement links TRBV15 to TRBJ2-7; no reliable D call. V was clipped by 0 bases and J by 2 bases, with 8 bases between them. The length of the CDR3 is 14 residues. Germline CDR1 reads LNHNV; CDR2 reads YYDKDF (reference sequence). CDR3 sequence: CATSRDRVTYEQYF. DNA of the CDR3: TGTGCCACCAGCAGAGATCGGGTCACCTACGAGCAGTACTTC.

The chain has TRBV15 and TRBJ1-6; tentatively, D is TRBD1 (6 bases). Trimming cost V 8 bases and J 7 bases, with 15 bases left between them. The V gene's germline CDR1 is LNHNV and CDR2 YYDKDF (reference sequence). This CDR3 is built from 14 residues. CDR3 sequence: CATSLGQGNSPLHF. The CDR3 nucleotides are TGTGCCACCTCACTGGGGCAGGGGAATTCACCCCTCCACTTT.

The CDR3 protein is CATSRAGASGAQYF. The CDR3, as DNA: TGTGCCACCAGCAGAGCAGGGGCCTCCGGGGCCCAGTACTTC. The chain joins TRBV15 to TRBJ2-5, with a weak D call TRBD1 (6 bases). Germline assignment: CDR1 LNHNV and CDR2 YYDKDF (reference sequence). This CDR3 is 14 amino acids long. V lost 1 base and J lost 9, with 15 bases in between.

This chain links TRBV28 with TRBJ2-5, with D perhaps matching TRBD2 (5 bases). This CDR3 is built from 17 residues. The V end was cut by 4 bases, the J end by 1 base, with 19 bases between. Germline assignment: CDR1 MDHEN and CDR2 SYDVKM. The DNA for the CDR3 is TGTGCCAGCAGTTCCCCATCCGAAGCGGAAGGCCAAGAGACCCAGTACTTC. Its translation: CASSSPSEAEGQETQYF.

The rearrangement joins TRBV30 to TRBJ2-5; D remains unclear. Gene TRBJ2-7 matches the end of the DNA better, so the J call may be wrong. This CDR3 is built from 13 residues. CDR1 and CDR2 (germline): GTSNPN, SVGIG (reference sequence). The chain's CDR3 is CAWSVDPYYEQYF. CDR3 coding DNA: TGTGCCTGGAGTGTGGACCCTTACTACGAGCAGTACTTC.

The rearrangement links TRBV7-2 to TRBJ2-5; D not certain. The V and J ends lost 10 bases and 0 bases respectively, with 15 bases between them. The CDR3 runs 14 residues. Germline V gene sequence: CDR1 SGHTA, CDR2 FQGNSA. CDR3 coding DNA: TGTGCCACCAGAGAGTTCGAGAACCAAGAGACCCAGTACTTC. Translated, it gives CATREFENQETQYF.

This sequence joins TRBV7-2 and TRBJ2-7, with a tentative D call TRBD1 (6 bases). CDR3 size: 14 residues. Trimming took 4 bases from V and 2 from J, leaving 12 bases between them. CDR1 is SGHTA and CDR2 is FQGNSA in the germline V gene. The CDR3 DNA reads as TGTGCCAGCAGCTCCCCTCCAGGGGCCTACGAGCAGTACTTC. Amino acid sequence: CASSSPPGAYEQYF.

The chain combines TRBV5-1 with TRBJ2-7; the D is unclear. The CDR3 length is 14 residues. Per the germline V gene, CDR1 is SGHRS and CDR2 is YFSETQ. Trimming removed 0 bases from V and 7 bases from J, with 14 bases in between. CDR3: CASSLGPDVREQYF. The CDR3 DNA sequence: TGCGCCAGCAGCTTGGGGCCAGATGTGAGGGAGCAGTACTTC.

This chain connects TRBV28 to TRBJ2-7, with TRBD2 matching 7 bases. This CDR3 is 20 amino acids long. The junction had 26 bases not matched to a gene; V was cut back by 5 bases and J by 4 bases. The germline V gene has CDR1 MDHEN and CDR2 SYDVKM. Written as DNA, the CDR3 is TGTGCCAGCAGTCCAGATCTAAAGTTTACACTAGCGAGCTATTCTTACGAGCAGTACTTC. This sequence encodes CASSPDLKFTLASYSYEQYF. Based on the CDR3 plus reference TRBV28 and TRBJ2-7, the full variable domain is DVKVTQSSRYLVKRTGEKVFLECVQDMDHENMFWYRQDPGLGLRLIYFSYDVKMKEKGDIPEGYSVSREKKERFSLILESASTNQTSMYLCASSPDLKFTLASYSYEQYFGPGTRLTVT.

This chain joins TRBV6-4 and TRBJ2-1; 9 nucleotides align to TRBD2. V dropped 3 bases and J dropped 1; count of bases not matched to a gene: 1. The CDR3 sequence is 15 residues long. Germline V gene data show CDR1 as MRHNA and CDR2 as SNTAGT. CDR3 coding DNA: TGTGCCAGCAGTGAAAGCGGGGGGTCCTACAATGAGCAGTTCTTC. It specifies CASSESGGSYNEQFF.

The rearrangement links TRBV5-1 to TRBJ2-7; 10 bases align to TRBD1. This CDR3 contains 20 residues. The trim removed 4 bases at V and 2 bases at J, leaving 21 bases unmatched. In germline, CDR1 is SGHRS, CDR2 YFSETQ. CDR3 amino acids: CASSPTGTGVEAGAPYEQYF. The CDR3 DNA reads TGCGCCAGCAGCCCAACCGGGACAGGGGTCGAAGCGGGAGCCCCCTACGAGCAGTACTTC.